This T cell receptor beta chain is from a study of identical twins. TCRdb passed the 5' RACE reads through MiXCR, listing each CDR3 protein once. The sample consists of about 240,000 distinct CDR3 sequences, roughly a tenth of them appearing once. The junction had 6 bases not matched to a gene; V was cut back by 2 bases and J by 4 bases. The germline V gene has CDR1 SGHAT and CDR2 FQDESV (reference sequence). The CDR3 contains 15 residues. This clonotype has a handful of counts. The sample was memory T cells sorted from blood. This TCR derives from a man aged 50 or older in good health. The chain carries TRBV11-1 and TRBJ2-3; 7 positions agree with TRBD2. CDR3 sequence reads: CASSLWREMSDTQYF. The CDR3, as DNA: TGTGCCAGCAGCTTATGGCGGGAGATGTCAGATACGCAGTATTTT.